A selection of T cell receptor beta chains follows, all from one sample in a study of CD8+CD57+ T cells in acquired aplastic anemia. In TCRdb, the reads were re-called with MiXCR into one record per CDR3 protein. The data contain 160,000 or so distinct CDR3 sequences, approximately 51% of them singletons. Specimen: sorted CD4+, CD8+, or CD8+CD57+ T cells (not recorded which) from PBMCs. These receptors all stem from a human donor with aplastic anemia. Each CDR3 is given with its conserved first and last residue. A D gene is named only where the DNA matches it firmly. The size of a clone is reported for some rows only, either as once, few or many, or as a class for expanded clones.

v_gene,j_gene,abundance,d_gene,CDR3nt,CDR3aa
TRBV25-1,TRBJ2-1,NA,TRBD1,TGTGCCAGCAGCCACCCAGGGACAGTCTACAATGAGCAGTTCTTC,CASSHPGTVYNEQFF
TRBV4-3,TRBJ1-1,few,NA,TGCGCCAGCAGCCAAGATCGGGGGACGAACACTGAAGCTCTCTTT,CASSQDRGTNTEALF
TRBV12-3/TRBV12-4,TRBJ1-4,many,TRBD1,TGTGCCAGCAGCCCGTACGGGACAGGGCCTGAAAAACTGTTTTTT,CASSPYGTGPEKLFF
TRBV5-4,TRBJ2-7,NA,NA,TGTGCCAGCAGCTTCAGTCGTGTGGATTCACCCCTCCACTTC,CASSFSRVDSPLHF
TRBV7-2,TRBJ2-7,many,NA,TGTGCCAGCAGTAAAGATGCGACATTAGGCTACGAGCAGTACTTC,CASSKDATLGYEQYF
TRBV15,TRBJ2-2,NA,NA,TGTGCCACCAGCAGAGACCGGACAGATTTCACCGGGGAGCTGTTTTTT,CATSRDRTDFTGELFF
TRBV5-8,TRBJ2-7,many,NA,TGTGCCAGCAGCATGGACACCACCGGCTCCTACGAGCAGTACTTC,CASSMDTTGSYEQYF
TRBV9,TRBJ1-2,many,TRBD1,TGTGCCAGCAGCGTAGAGTTCAGGGGGGGTGGCTACACCTTC,CASSVEFRGGGYTF
TRBV20-1,TRBJ2-5,NA,NA,TGCAGTGCTAGAGCGACTACCCAAGAGACCCAGTACTTC,CSARATTQETQYF
TRBV15,TRBJ2-1,NA,NA,TGTGCCACCAGCGGGGGCAGCTCCTACAATGAGCAGTTCTTC,CATSGGSSYNEQFF
TRBV10-3,TRBJ2-5,NA,TRBD1,TGTGCCATCAGCCGGGACAGGTCCGAAGAGACCCAGTACTTC,CAISRDRSEETQYF
TRBV15,TRBJ2-3,few,NA,TGTGCCACCAGCAGAGGGACCACAGATACGCAGTATTTT,CATSRGTTDTQYF
TRBV9,TRBJ2-2,many,NA,TGTGCCAGCAGCGTAGGACCTCCAGGAACCGGGGAGCTGTTTTTT,CASSVGPPGTGELFF
TRBV20-1,TRBJ2-1,NA,TRBD2,TGCAGTGCTAGAGATCCCCAGCGGGGTGACAATGAGCAGTTCTTC,CSARDPQRGDNEQFF
TRBV10-3,TRBJ1-2,NA,TRBD1,TGTGCCATCAGTGGAACGGGACAGGGGGCTGGCTACACCTTC,CAISGTGQGAGYTF
TRBV7-9,TRBJ1-1,many,NA,TGTGCCAGCAGCGCAACAGGGTTTGACACTGAAGCTTTCTTT,CASSATGFDTEAFF
TRBV5-1,TRBJ2-7,NA,NA,TGCGCCAGCAGCTTGGTCCTTGGTGACCAGTACGAGCAGTACTTC,CASSLVLGDQYEQYF
TRBV9,TRBJ2-5,NA,TRBD2,TGTGCCAGCAGCGTTCTCGGACTAGCGGGGGTGGAGACCCAGTACTTC,CASSVLGLAGVETQYF
TRBV5-4,TRBJ1-1,many,NA,TGTGCCAGCAGCTTGTCCCTGGGTAAGAACACTGAAGCTTTCTTT,CASSLSLGKNTEAFF
TRBV11-2,TRBJ2-1,NA,NA,TGTGCCAGCAGCCCACGTAGGGGCTCGTTCACCTACAATGAGCAGTTCTTC,CASSPRRGSFTYNEQFF
TRBV25-1,TRBJ2-7,NA,TRBD1,TGTGCCACCCTGGACAGGGGGCGGATGTCCTACGAGCAGTACTTC,CATLDRGRMSYEQYF
TRBV19,TRBJ1-1,many,NA,TGTGCCAGTAGTATAGAGGGGGGCTCTAACGCTGAAGCTTTCTTT,CASSIEGGSNAEAFF
TRBV25-1,TRBJ2-7,once,TRBD2,TGTGCCAGCACCAACGGAGAACTAGCGGGGAATTTCTACGAGCAGTACTTC,CASTNGELAGNFYEQYF